A single sample is the source of the 31 T cell receptor beta chains below, sequenced in a study of T cell changes during pregnancy in multiple sclerosis. Sequencing was performed with immunoSEQ multiplex PCR; in TCRdb, only in-frame clones are kept and a portion is missing. The sample shows 70,000 to 75,000 clones, roughly 90% of them seen only once. The sequencing here drew on peripheral blood, taken in the second trimester of pregnancy. The receptors were gathered from a female donor with multiple sclerosis, enrolled in a pregnancy study.

This chain's CDR3 is CASSTGQSGAKNIQYF. The CDR3 bases are TGTGCCAGTAGTACGGGCCAAAGCGGAGCCAAAAACATTCAGTACTTC. This chain joins TRBV19 and TRBJ2-4; D may be TRBD2 (5 bases). V was cut by 4 bases and J by 0 bases, with 13 bases left in between. This CDR3 spans 16 amino acids. Germline assignment: CDR1 LNHDA and CDR2 SQIVND (reference sequence). Together with reference TRBV19 and TRBJ2-4, the CDR3 gives the full variable domain: DGGITQSPKYLFRKEGQNVTLSCEQNLNHDAMYWYRQDPGQGLRLIYYSQIVNDFQKGDIAEGYSVSREKKESFPLTVTSAQKNPTAFYLCASSTGQSGAKNIQYFGAGTRLSVL.

The chain couples TRBV2 to TRBJ1-2; no reliable D call. Trimming pared 7 bases from V and 8 bases from J, leaving 26 bases between. CDR3 length: 16 amino acids. Looked up from germline, CDR1 is SNHLY and CDR2 is FYNNEI. CDR3 bases: TGTGCCAGCATCATCAACCCCAGGCCCCGTCGTTCGGGCTACACCTTC. Its protein product is CASIINPRPRRSGYTF.

The chain carries TRBV11-3 and TRBJ1-1; TRBD1 matches at 8 bases. The CDR3 has 16 residues. Trimming cost V 4 bases and J 1 base; bases outside gene matches: 8. Germline V gene data show CDR1 as SGHNT and CDR2 as YENEEA. The CDR3, as DNA: TGTGCCAGCAGCTCGTACATAGACAGGGGGAACACTGAAGCTTTCTTT. It yields the protein CASSSYIDRGNTEAFF.

The chain joins TRBV4-1 to TRBJ2-2, with a possible D match to TRBD2 (6 bases). Germline V CDR1 and CDR2: MGHRA, YSYEKL. V lost 5 bases and J 4 bases, leaving 14 bases between the germline ends. The CDR3 runs to 15 residues. The DNA for the CDR3 is TGCGCCAGCAGCTCCCCGACGGGAGCCACCGGGGAGCTGTTTTTT. It codes for CASSSPTGATGELFF.

The gene calls are TRBV19 and TRBJ1-1, with a tentative D call TRBD1 (6 bases). Germline CDR1 reads LNHDA; CDR2 reads SQIVND (reference sequence). The CDR3 is 15 residues long. V lost 2 bases to trimming and J lost 0 bases, with 10 bases between them. Here the CDR3 reads CASSIMGQLNTEAFF. DNA of the CDR3: TGTGCCAGTAGTATAATGGGACAATTGAACACTGAAGCTTTCTTT.

V usage is TRBV7-2 and J usage is TRBJ1-5, with D possibly matching TRBD1 (5 bases). The CDR3 length is 14 residues. The germline CDR1 and CDR2 sequences are SGHTA and FQGNSA. Trimming pared 2 bases from V and 1 base from J, leaving 6 bases between. The CDR3 nucleotides are TGTGCCAGCAGCTTAAGGGGCAGCAATCAGCCCCAGCATTTT. Its protein product is CASSLRGSNQPQHF.

CDR3 amino acids: CASTHWGTYNEQFF. The CDR3 DNA reads as TGCGCCAGCACCCACTGGGGCACCTACAATGAGCAGTTCTTC. V usage is TRBV5-1 and J usage is TRBJ2-1, with D perhaps TRBD1 (5 bases). Germline lookup yields CDR1 SGHRS and CDR2 YFSETQ. This CDR3 region has 14 residues. The V end was cut by 6 bases, the J end by 2 bases, with 12 bases between. Full variable domain (outside the CDR3, taken from reference TRBV5-1 and TRBJ2-1): KAGVTQTPRYLIKTRGQQVTLSCSPISGHRSVSWYQQTPGQGLQFLFEYFSETQRNKGNFPGRFSGRQFSNSRSEMNVSTLELGDSALYLCASTHWGTYNEQFFGPGTRLTVL.

This chain links TRBV5-6 with TRBJ2-7, with TRBD2 identical over 9 bases. After removal of 0 bases from V and 6 bases from J, the junction contained 7 bases not matched to a gene. Germline-derived CDR1 and CDR2 are SGHDT and YYEEEE. This CDR3 comprises 15 residues. The CDR3 region has the DNA TGTGCCAGCAGCTTGGAACTAGCGGGTGGGTCCGAGCAGTACTTC. This sequence encodes CASSLELAGGSEQYF.

This chain links TRBV6-6 with TRBJ2-5; TRBD2 is a possible D gene (6 bases). CDR1 MNHNY and CDR2 SVGAGI come from the germline V gene (reference sequence). Between the trimmed V and J ends, which lost 0 bases and 5 bases, there was a span of 13 bases. The CDR3 is 15 amino acids. Here the CDR3 DNA reads TGTGCCAGCAGTTACTCGGTCGGGAGCGGTGAGACCCAGTACTTC. Amino acid sequence: CASSYSVGSGETQYF.

V usage is TRBV2 and J usage is TRBJ2-7, with D tentatively TRBD1 (6 bases). This CDR3 is built from 14 residues. With 5 bases removed from V and 5 bases from J, the gap between germline ends came to 16 bases. Germline assignment: CDR1 SNHLY and CDR2 FYNNEI. Written as DNA, the CDR3 is TGTGCCAGCAGTCAAGAGGGGGTTAGGAACGAGCAGTACTTC. This sequence encodes CASSQEGVRNEQYF.

The rearrangement links TRBV11-3 to TRBJ2-6, with D possibly matching TRBD2 (5 bases). Germline CDR1 is SGHNT and CDR2 is YENEEA. The CDR3 sequence is 15 residues long. The ends were cut back, 5 bases at V and 1 base at J, with 9 bases in the middle. The CDR3 nucleotides are TGTGCCAGCAGCCCTGGACTGTCTGGGGCCAACGTCCTGACTTTC. Its translation is CASSPGLSGANVLTF.

The rearrangement joins TRBV18 to TRBJ2-5; 10 bases are a match to TRBD2. This CDR3 contains 18 residues. Trimming removed 2 bases from V and 2 bases from J; junction bases left unmatched: 11. From germline, CDR1 is KGHSH and CDR2 LQKENI. This CDR3 reads CASSPSGIAGGLQETQYF. DNA for the CDR3: TGTGCCAGCTCACCAAGTGGGATAGCGGGAGGTCTTCAAGAGACCCAGTACTTC.

The chain carries TRBV19 and TRBJ1-3; 7 bases fit TRBD1. Germline V gene sequence: CDR1 LNHDA, CDR2 SQIVND (reference sequence). V lost 10 bases and J lost 2; bases outside the gene matches: 8. This CDR3 contains 14 residues. CDR3 sequence (DNA): TGTGCCACCAAACCGACAGGGACTGGAAACACCATATATTTT. It encodes CATKPTGTGNTIYF. Combining the CDR3 with reference TRBV19 and TRBJ1-3 gives the whole variable domain DGGITQSPKYLFRKEGQNVTLSCEQNLNHDAMYWYRQDPGQGLRLIYYSQIVNDFQKGDIAEGYSVSREKKESFPLTVTSAQKNPTAFYLCATKPTGTGNTIYFGEGSWLTVV.

The chain employs TRBV13 and TRBJ2-7; maybe TRBD2 (5 bases). Germline lookup yields CDR1 PRHDT and CDR2 FYEKMQ (reference sequence). The CDR3 contains 12 residues. V was shortened by 4 bases and J by 6 bases, with 10 bases between the two germline ends. Written as DNA, the CDR3 is TGTGCCAGCAGCTCGGGATCGGGCGAGCAGTACTTC. This encodes CASSSGSGEQYF. Based on the CDR3 plus reference TRBV13 and TRBJ2-7, the full variable domain is AAGVIQSPRHLIKEKRETATLKCYPIPRHDTVYWYQQGPGQDPQFLISFYEKMQSDKGSIPDRFSAQQFSDYHSELNMSSLELGDSALYFCASSSGSGEQYFGPGTRLTVT.

V usage is TRBV7-2 and J usage is TRBJ2-2; a weak D match, TRBD2 (5 bases). This CDR3 is built from 14 residues. The germline V gene encodes CDR1 SGHTA and CDR2 FQGNSA. The V end was cut by 2 bases, the J end by 6 bases, with 10 bases between. CDR3 region: CASSLLALAGELFF. The DNA for the CDR3 is TGTGCCAGCAGCTTATTAGCGCTCGCCGGGGAGCTGTTTTTT.

The V and J genes are TRBV18 and TRBJ2-5; the match to TRBD2 covers 7 bases. The length of the CDR3 is 16 residues. Germline-derived CDR1 and CDR2 are KGHSH and LQKENI. V was clipped by 0 bases and J by 1 base; unmatched bases: 5. CDR3 nucleotides: TGTGCCAGCTCACCACCGTCGGGGGAGGGCCAAGAGACCCAGTACTTC. Residues: CASSPPSGEGQETQYF. Full variable domain (rest looked up from reference TRBV18 and TRBJ2-5): NAGVMQNPRHLVRRRGQEARLRCSPMKGHSHVYWYRQLPEEGLKFMVYLQKENIIDESGMPKERFSAEFPKEGPSILRIQQVVRGDSAAYFCASSPPSGEGQETQYFGPGTRLLVL.

This clone was seen only a few times. The chain recombines TRBV18 with TRBJ1-2; TRBD1 is a possible D gene (6 bases). The CDR3 is 12 residues long. CDR1 KGHSH and CDR2 LQKENI come from the germline V gene. V was pared by 5 bases and J by 8 bases, with 12 bases between. Here the CDR3 reads CASSTGFRGYTF. The CDR3 DNA follows: TGTGCCAGCTCAACAGGGTTTCGGGGCTACACCTTC. The variable domain in full, completed from reference TRBV18 and TRBJ1-2, reads NAGVMQNPRHLVRRRGQEARLRCSPMKGHSHVYWYRQLPEEGLKFMVYLQKENIIDESGMPKERFSAEFPKEGPSILRIQQVVRGDSAAYFCASSTGFRGYTFGSGTRLTVV.

V is TRBV19 and J is TRBJ1-3, with TRBD1 as a possible D gene (5 bases). This CDR3 has 18 amino acids. CDR1 is LNHDA, CDR2 SQIVND, per germline (reference sequence). V was pared by 5 bases and J by 0 bases, with 20 bases between. DNA for the CDR3: TGTGCCAGTAGTGTACAAAGACCCTATCAGGGCTCTGGAAACACCATATATTTT. This gives the protein CASSVQRPYQGSGNTIYF.

The chain is built from TRBV10-2 and TRBJ2-5; D is possibly TRBD1 (5 bases). Trimming shortened V by 3 bases and J by 7 bases, and 21 bases separated the two germline ends. The CDR3 runs 16 residues. The germline V gene encodes CDR1 WSHSY and CDR2 SAAADI. The CDR3, as DNA: TGCGCCAGCAGTGACCACCGAGGCCCAGGCCAGGGGACCCAGTACTTC. Protein: CASSDHRGPGQGTQYF.

This clone was seen only a few times. The chain is built from TRBV27 and TRBJ1-6; 7 positions agree with TRBD1. V lost 5 bases to trimming and J lost 8 bases; unmatched junction nucleotides: 15. The germline V gene has CDR1 MNHEY and CDR2 SMNVEV (reference sequence). The CDR3 sequence is 17 residues long. In nucleotides, the CDR3 is TGTGCCAGCAGTGCCAGGAACGCCTGGGACAGCTATTCACCCCTCCACTTT. Translated: CASSARNAWDSYSPLHF.

This chain links TRBV27 with TRBJ1-1; TRBD1 matches at 9 bases. Trimming took 4 bases from V and 5 from J; bases not matched to a gene: 14. The CDR3 runs 17 residues. The germline V gene has CDR1 MNHEY and CDR2 SMNVEV (reference sequence). The CDR3 bases are TGTGCCAGCAGTTCATGGACAGGGGAAGGAGTCGGGACTGAAGCTTTCTTT. Protein: CASSSWTGEGVGTEAFF.

The chain recombines TRBV7-2 with TRBJ2-7, with 9 bases lining up with TRBD2. CDR3 size: 17 residues. J was trimmed by 2 bases and V by 1 base; bases with no gene match: 9. Germline lookup yields CDR1 SGHTA and CDR2 FQGNSA. CDR3 in DNA: TGTGCCAGCAGCTTAGTGGTTGCGGGAGGGTCCGCCTACGAGCAGTACTTC. Translation: CASSLVVAGGSAYEQYF.

This rearrangement joins TRBV7-9 to TRBJ1-6; 11 nucleotides agree with TRBD1. This CDR3 has 16 residues. Looked up from germline, CDR1 is SEHNR and CDR2 is FQNEAQ (reference sequence). Trimming removed 5 bases from V and 14 bases from J; junction bases left unmatched: 14. The CDR3 coding sequence is TGTGCCAGCAGCCCGCGTCCGGGACAGGGGGTTCCGACCCTCCACTTT. The encoded protein is CASSPRPGQGVPTLHF.

This chain links TRBV28 with TRBJ1-5; no reliable D call. The germline gives CDR1 MDHEN, CDR2 SYDVKM. Trimming stripped 1 base from V and 9 bases from J, with 10 bases between. This CDR3 spans 13 amino acids. CDR3 DNA sequence: TGTGCCAGCAGTTTATTGGGCCCCGGGCCCCAGCATTTT. Protein sequence: CASSLLGPGPQHF.

J is TRBJ1-5 and V is TRBV18; TRBD1 matches 8 bases. Trimming removed 5 bases from V and 2 bases from J; junction bases left unmatched: 11. CDR3 length: 17 residues. Germline V CDR1 and CDR2: KGHSH, LQKENI. The CDR3, as DNA: TGTGCCAGCTCAACGAGCCTTGGACAGGGCGGCAATCAGCCCCAGCATTTT. Translating it yields CASSTSLGQGGNQPQHF.

This sequence joins TRBV5-5 and TRBJ1-6; 7 bases are a match to TRBD1. The ends lost 2 bases at V and 7 bases at J; junction bases unmatched: 6. Germline CDR1 and CDR2: SGHKS and YYEKEE (reference sequence). CDR3 length: 15 residues. For the CDR3, the DNA is TGTGCCAGCAGCTTAGACAGGGTACTAAATTCACCCCTCCACTTT. Translated: CASSLDRVLNSPLHF.

J is TRBJ2-5 and V is TRBV6-1; possibly TRBD2 for D (7 bases). V lost 1 base and J lost 7, with 16 bases in between. Germline lookup yields CDR1 MNHNS and CDR2 SASEGT. The CDR3 totals 15 residues. CDR3 sequence reads: CASSEGTRGVGTQYF. CDR3 DNA sequence: TGTGCCAGCAGTGAAGGGACTAGGGGGGTAGGGACCCAGTACTTC.

The chain employs TRBV30 and TRBJ1-2; D is perhaps TRBD1 (5 bases). This CDR3 region has 12 residues. Looked up from germline, CDR1 is GTSNPN and CDR2 is SVGIG (reference sequence). V was clipped by 0 bases and J by 10 bases, with 12 bases between them. The CDR3 loop is CAWSVGTHDYTF. CDR3 DNA sequence: TGTGCCTGGAGTGTCGGGACTCATGACTACACCTTC.

This clone was seen a single time. This sequence joins TRBV25-1 and TRBJ1-2; 8 bases are shared with TRBD1. CDR3 size: 15 residues. The V segment lost 3 bases and the J segment 5 bases; nucleotides outside the gene matches: 8. Per germline, CDR1 MGHDK and CDR2 SYGVNS. The CDR3 region is CASSDPGTGTYGYTF. In nucleotides, the CDR3 is TGTGCCAGCAGTGACCCCGGGACAGGAACGTATGGCTACACCTTC.

The chain joins TRBV6-6 to TRBJ2-5; 9 bases are a match to TRBD1. Germline trimming cut 1 base from V and 0 bases from J; bases unmatched to any gene: 3. The germline V gene encodes CDR1 MNHNY and CDR2 SVGAGI (reference sequence). The CDR3 sequence is 16 residues long. The CDR3 sequence: CASSYFGTGYQETQYF. The CDR3 DNA reads TGTGCCAGCAGTTACTTCGGGACAGGGTACCAAGAGACCCAGTACTTC.

CDR3 nucleotide sequence: TGCAGCGTTGACGCGGAGAGTACAGATACGCAGTATTTT. Amino acid sequence: CSVDAESTDTQYF. The chain couples TRBV29-1 to TRBJ2-3; D gene uncertain. V was clipped by 3 bases and J by 3 bases, with 10 bases between them. Looked up from germline, CDR1 is SQVTM and CDR2 is ANQGSEA. This CDR3 has 13 amino acids.